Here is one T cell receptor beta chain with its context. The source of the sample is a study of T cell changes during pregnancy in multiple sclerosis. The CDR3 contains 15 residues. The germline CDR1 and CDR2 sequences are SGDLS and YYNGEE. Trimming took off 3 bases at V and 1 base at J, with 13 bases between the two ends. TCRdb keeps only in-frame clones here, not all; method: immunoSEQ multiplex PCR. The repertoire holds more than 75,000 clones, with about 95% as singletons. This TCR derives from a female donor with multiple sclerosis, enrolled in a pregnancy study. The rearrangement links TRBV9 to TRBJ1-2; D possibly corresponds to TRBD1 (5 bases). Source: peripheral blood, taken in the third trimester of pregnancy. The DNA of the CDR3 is TGTGCCAGCAGCGCCGAAGGGGCCCTTAACTATGGCTACACCTTC. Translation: CASSAEGALNYGYTF.